The present T cell receptor beta chain was sequenced within a study of T cells in Graves' hyperthyroidism and ophthalmopathy. RNA transcripts yielded amplified TCR beta CDR3 regions. A set of HTBI primers served as the primers for a first-round RT-PCR of the TCR CDR3. TCRdb itself ran the multiplex PCR reads through MiXCR, one entry per CDR3 protein. The top ten clones hold less than 15% of a sample with 250,000 to 300,000 distinct CDR3 sequences, about 14% of them seen once. The TCR was taken from a woman between 40 and 50 years old with Graves' hyperthyroidism that later progressed to Graves' ophthalmopathy. The specimen sequenced was blood.

CDR3 nucleotides: TGTGCCAGCAGCCAAGAGACGCGAGATACGCAGTATTTT. Amino acid sequence: CASSQETRDTQYF. This chain links TRBV4-2 with TRBJ2-3, with D hard to call. The germline V gene encodes CDR1 LGHNA and CDR2 YNFKEQ. The CDR3 totals 13 residues. Trimming cost V 0 bases and J 5 bases, with 6 bases left between them.